This is a list of T cell receptor beta chains from one sample in a study of technical replicates of blood from a few donors. Profiling relied on immunoSEQ multiplex PCR, and the TCRdb table lists in-frame clones only, not all of them. The table lists about 80,000 clones, approximately 86% of them singletons. Sequencing was performed on PBMCs. The receptors were gathered from a human donor in good health. Some clones in this sample may be carry-over from other donors' samples. Each CDR3 is given with its conserved first and last residue. D genes are given only for firm matches. Rows give clone size only sometimes, using once, few, many, or a class for an expanded clone.

j_gene: TRBJ2-1
d_gene: -
v_gene: TRBV4-3
abundance: -
CDR3aa: CASSQEGQTSGTFYNEQFF
CDR3nt: TGCGCCAGCAGCCAAGAGGGACAGACCTCCGGGACTTTCTACAATGAGCAGTTCTTC

j_gene: TRBJ1-1
d_gene: -
v_gene: TRBV7-9
abundance: -
CDR3aa: CASTGQLNTEAFF
CDR3nt: TGTGCCAGCACCGGACAGTTGAACACTGAAGCTTTCTTT

j_gene: TRBJ2-3
d_gene: -
v_gene: TRBV9
abundance: -
CDR3aa: CASSVAPGRERTDTQYF
CDR3nt: TGTGCCAGCAGCGTAGCCCCCGGACGGGAGCGCACAGATACGCAGTATTTT

j_gene: TRBJ2-1
d_gene: TRBD2
v_gene: TRBV10-3
abundance: -
CDR3aa: CAIRKSPSGSHEQFF
CDR3nt: TGTGCCATCCGAAAGTCCCCTAGCGGGAGCCATGAGCAGTTCTTC

j_gene: TRBJ1-1
d_gene: TRBD1
v_gene: TRBV11-3
abundance: few
CDR3aa: CASSSRQGSAMNTEAFF
CDR3nt: TGTGCCAGCAGCTCCCGACAGGGCTCGGCTATGAACACTGAAGCTTTCTTT

j_gene: TRBJ2-5
d_gene: -
v_gene: TRBV29-1
abundance: -
CDR3aa: CSVYYGTQYF
CDR3nt: TGCAGCGTTTACTACGGGACCCAGTACTTC

j_gene: TRBJ1-5
d_gene: -
v_gene: TRBV5-6
abundance: once
CDR3aa: CASSDGVSGNQPQHF
CDR3nt: TGTGCCAGCAGTGACGGGGTTTCGGGCAATCAGCCCCAGCATTTT

j_gene: TRBJ1-5
d_gene: -
v_gene: TRBV29-1
abundance: few
CDR3aa: CSAGTPNQPQHF
CDR3nt: TGCAGCGCCGGGACTCCAAATCAGCCCCAGCATTTT

j_gene: TRBJ2-7
d_gene: TRBD2
v_gene: TRBV2
abundance: -
CDR3aa: CASSGTSGGADEQYF
CDR3nt: TGTGCCAGCAGTGGCACTAGCGGGGGGGCCGACGAGCAGTACTTC

j_gene: TRBJ1-2
d_gene: -
v_gene: TRBV5-1
abundance: -
CDR3aa: CASSSAGFVDGYTF
CDR3nt: TGCGCCAGCAGCTCAGCAGGATTTGTCGATGGCTACACCTTC

j_gene: TRBJ2-5
d_gene: -
v_gene: TRBV23-1
abundance: -
CDR3aa: CASLIAAAPETQYF
CDR3nt: TGCGCCAGCCTGATAGCGGCCGCCCCAGAGACCCAGTACTTC

j_gene: TRBJ2-1
d_gene: TRBD2
v_gene: TRBV5-1
abundance: -
CDR3aa: CASSPGLAGGYEQFF
CDR3nt: TGCGCCAGCAGCCCCGGACTAGCGGGAGGGTATGAGCAGTTCTTC

j_gene: TRBJ2-7
d_gene: -
v_gene: TRBV11-1
abundance: -
CDR3aa: CASSLGVVGLAYF
CDR3nt: TGTGCCAGCAGCTTAGGGGTCGTGGGACTTGCCTACTTC

j_gene: TRBJ1-2
d_gene: TRBD1
v_gene: TRBV7-6
abundance: -
CDR3aa: CASSPTGGSGYTF
CDR3nt: TGTGCCAGCAGCCCTACAGGGGGCTCTGGCTACACCTTC

j_gene: TRBJ1-1
d_gene: -
v_gene: TRBV27
abundance: -
CDR3aa: CASSLGVGGLNTEAFF
CDR3nt: TGTGCCAGCAGCCTAGGGGTCGGGGGGTTGAACACTGAAGCTTTCTTT

j_gene: TRBJ1-6
d_gene: -
v_gene: TRBV27
abundance: many
CDR3aa: CASSLAQNNSPLHF
CDR3nt: TGTGCCAGCAGTTTAGCACAAAATAATTCACCCCTCCACTTT

j_gene: TRBJ1-2
d_gene: -
v_gene: TRBV6-1
abundance: -
CDR3aa: CASSERGNYGYTF
CDR3nt: TGTGCCAGCAGTGAACGAGGGAACTATGGCTACACCTTC

j_gene: TRBJ2-7
d_gene: -
v_gene: TRBV30
abundance: -
CDR3aa: CAWSRGSRNEQYF
CDR3nt: TGTGCCTGGAGCCGCGGTTCTAGAAACGAGCAGTACTTC

j_gene: TRBJ1-3
d_gene: TRBD1
v_gene: TRBV4-2
abundance: -
CDR3aa: CASSQERTGFGNTIYF
CDR3nt: TGTGCCAGCAGCCAAGAGAGGACAGGGTTCGGAAACACCATATATTTT

j_gene: TRBJ1-2
d_gene: -
v_gene: TRBV5-4
abundance: -
CDR3aa: CASSSGGGDYGYTF
CDR3nt: TGTGCCAGCAGCTCGGGGGGGGGCGACTATGGCTACACCTTC

j_gene: TRBJ2-2
d_gene: TRBD1
v_gene: TRBV7-3
abundance: -
CDR3aa: CASSGGQGDTGELFF
CDR3nt: TGTGCCAGCAGCGGCGGACAGGGCGACACCGGGGAGCTGTTTTTT

j_gene: TRBJ2-5
d_gene: TRBD1
v_gene: TRBV4-2
abundance: -
CDR3aa: CASSQDWPRQGGETQYF
CDR3nt: TGTGCCAGCAGCCAAGATTGGCCCCGACAGGGGGGGGAGACCCAGTACTTC

j_gene: TRBJ2-1
d_gene: TRBD2
v_gene: TRBV4-3
abundance: -
CDR3aa: CASSQGVGSGTLNEQFF
CDR3nt: TGCGCCAGCAGCCAAGGAGTGGGGAGCGGGACCCTCAATGAGCAGTTCTTC

j_gene: TRBJ2-7
d_gene: TRBD1
v_gene: TRBV10-3
abundance: -
CDR3aa: CAISEAGGAYEQYF
CDR3nt: TGTGCCATCAGTGAGGCAGGGGGAGCTTACGAGCAGTACTTC

j_gene: TRBJ2-5
d_gene: -
v_gene: TRBV2
abundance: -
CDR3aa: CASSKEVGVIETQYF
CDR3nt: TGTGCCAGCAGTAAGGAGGTGGGAGTAATAGAGACCCAGTACTTC

j_gene: TRBJ2-7
d_gene: -
v_gene: TRBV2
abundance: -
CDR3aa: CASSDGGSSYEQYF
CDR3nt: TGTGCCAGCAGTGATGGCGGGTCCTCCTACGAGCAGTACTTC

j_gene: TRBJ2-2
d_gene: -
v_gene: TRBV7-7
abundance: few
CDR3aa: CASSSTRVGELFF
CDR3nt: TGTGCCAGCAGCTCCACCAGGGTCGGGGAGCTGTTTTTT

j_gene: TRBJ1-3
d_gene: -
v_gene: TRBV19
abundance: -
CDR3aa: CASSPGGNTIYF
CDR3nt: TGTGCCAGTAGCCCAGGTGGAAACACCATATATTTT

j_gene: TRBJ2-3
d_gene: -
v_gene: TRBV5-4
abundance: many
CDR3aa: CASSPLGADTQYF
CDR3nt: TGTGCCAGCAGCCCGCTAGGCGCAGATACGCAGTATTTT

j_gene: TRBJ2-7
d_gene: TRBD2
v_gene: TRBV6-6
abundance: -
CDR3aa: CASRLTSGSLYEQYF
CDR3nt: TGTGCCAGCAGACTGACTAGCGGGAGCCTCTACGAGCAGTACTTC

j_gene: TRBJ2-1
d_gene: -
v_gene: TRBV5-1
abundance: -
CDR3aa: CASSSEPGCYNEQFF
CDR3nt: TGCGCCAGCAGTTCCGAGCCAGGCTGCTACAATGAGCAGTTCTTC

j_gene: TRBJ2-2
d_gene: TRBD1
v_gene: TRBV6-1
abundance: -
CDR3aa: CASRTAGGHTGELFF
CDR3nt: TGTGCCAGCAGGACCGCAGGGGGCCACACCGGGGAGCTGTTTTTT

j_gene: TRBJ2-7
d_gene: -
v_gene: TRBV6-1
abundance: -
CDR3aa: CASSETQAYEQYF
CDR3nt: TGTGCCAGCAGTGAAACACAGGCCTACGAGCAGTACTTC

j_gene: TRBJ2-7
d_gene: TRBD2
v_gene: TRBV7-2
abundance: -
CDR3aa: CASSPGGYEQYF
CDR3nt: TGTGCCAGCTCCCCGGGGGGCTACGAGCAGTACTTC

j_gene: TRBJ1-2
d_gene: TRBD1
v_gene: TRBV30
abundance: -
CDR3aa: CAWSPTGTSGYTF
CDR3nt: TGTGCCTGGAGTCCGACAGGGACCTCTGGCTACACCTTC

j_gene: TRBJ2-3
d_gene: TRBD2
v_gene: TRBV5-3
abundance: -
CDR3aa: CARRGEGRTSGYTDTQYF
CDR3nt: TGTGCCAGAAGGGGGGAGGGGAGGACTAGCGGATACACAGATACGCAGTATTTT

j_gene: TRBJ2-7
d_gene: TRBD1
v_gene: TRBV5-5
abundance: -
CDR3aa: CASSLEGGASYEQYF
CDR3nt: TGTGCCAGCAGCTTGGAAGGGGGCGCGTCCTACGAGCAGTACTTC